The sequence of this T cell receptor beta chain was determined in a study of cytomegalovirus exposure and HLA in healthy donors. The PCR employed 60 Vbeta primers together with 13 Jbeta primers. TCRdb's table, derived via immunoSEQ multiplex PCR, lists solely in-frame clones and lacks some. The sample contains 150,000 to 200,000 clones, 82% of which appear only once. Trimming removed 3 bases at V and 5 bases at J, with 10 bases between. The CDR3 is 13 amino acids. Germline V CDR1 and CDR2: LNHDA, SQIVND (reference sequence). Input material: PBMCs. The chain combines TRBV19 with TRBJ1-2; D is perhaps TRBD1 (5 bases). The clonotype comes from a girl between 10 and 17 years old in good health and CMV-seropositive. CDR3 region: CASSIRGRYGYTF. The CDR3 coding sequence is TGTGCCAGTAGTATCCGGGGGAGGTATGGCTACACCTTC.